Reported below is one TCR beta chain. Its antigen is currently unknown. This CDR3 region has 16 residues. Trimming left V 0 bases short and J 9 bases short, with 19 bases between. The germline CDR1 and CDR2 sequences are SGDLS and YYNGEE. Each sorted fraction was over 95% pure. The authors reverse transcribed all of the isolated RNA, so sequencing captured expressed TCRB transcripts. Here immunoSEQ multiplex PCR was the method, and the copy in TCRdb shows in-frame clones only, minus some. The sample carries 200,000 to 300,000 clones, roughly 70% recorded once. This entry belongs to a study of beta chain features in type 1 diabetes. Findings and caveats of the study: A pattern of fewer insertions and more deletions at VDJ junctions was seen in type 1 diabetes patients. Unsettled here was the matter of whether HLA type influences TCRB rearrangement.

The source is a man aged 25 to 40 in good health. Sequencing input: naive CD4+ T cells from blood. The V call is TRBV9, the J call TRBJ2-1; D possibly corresponds to TRBD2 (6 bases). CDR3 bases: TGTGCCAGCAGCGTAGGGCGACTAGAGGCAATCAGTGAGCAGTTCTTC. Its protein is CASSVGRLEAISEQFF.